This TCR beta chain was captured by sequencing in a study of CD8+ T cells in alopecia areata. Study summary: Disease severity was quantified as SALT score of affected scalp area. Whole-study results and caveats: While tofacitinib was given, many expanded lesional clones persisted in scalp and blood. Compared with normal scalp, lesional scalp had higher clonality and more expanded CD8+ clones.

The CDR3 covers 13 residues. The V and J ends lost 5 bases and 5 bases, in that order; junction bases with no gene match: 3. Germline assignment: CDR1 ENHRY and CDR2 SYGVKD. Concerning this clone itself: Its target is unknown.

Treatment given: oral pan-JAK inhibitor, 5-10 mg twice daily. Sampling of alopecia areata patients yielded lesional scalp punch biopsies as well as peripheral blood. Extracted RNA was reverse transcribed, and the resulting cDNA served as sequencing template. The table came from immunoSEQ multiplex PCR; TCRdb's copy has only in-frame clones and leaves some out. The sample consists of around 180,000 clones, just under 65% of them appearing once. V is TRBV10-3 and J is TRBJ1-1, with TRBD1 matching over 9 bases. The source material was CD4+ T cells sorted from blood, sampled at week 49, from a patient treated with tofacitinib. The receptor's source is a human donor with alopecia areata. In nucleotides, the CDR3 is TGTGCCATCAGTCGGGACAGGGAAACTGAAGCTTTCTTT. Residues: CAISRDRETEAFF.